What follows are 21 T cell receptor beta chains derived from one specimen sequenced in a study of identical twins. MiXCR, run by TCRdb on the 5' RACE reads, gives a single entry per CDR3 protein. The table shows approximately 280,000 distinct CDR3 sequences, with about 8.9% occurring only once. The same specimen was also included in a second study, on yellow fever vaccine responses in identical twins.

Source material: memory (CD45RO+) T cells sorted from blood. All receptors come from a woman younger than 30 in good health.

V is TRBV28 and J is TRBJ2-1; 9 nucleotides agree with TRBD1. The CDR3 spans 17 residues. The germline CDR1 and CDR2 sequences are MDHEN and SYDVKM. The ends lost 0 bases at V and 3 bases at J; junction bases unmatched: 6. CDR3 coding DNA: TGTGCCAGCAGTTTATGGGGGACAGGGCAGGGCTACAATGAGCAGTTCTTC. Translating gives CASSLWGTGQGYNEQFF.

This clonotype was seen at least ten times. DNA for the CDR3: TGTGCCAGCACGGGTATCGGGGCGGACACCGGGGAGCTGTTTTTT. This codes for CASTGIGADTGELFF. The genes are TRBV5-6 and TRBJ2-2; D possibly uses TRBD1 or TRBD2 (5 bases each). Germline CDR1 and CDR2: SGHDT and YYEEEE. This CDR3 is built from 15 residues. With 6 bases removed from V and 3 bases from J, the gap between germline ends came to 15 bases.

This clonotype has a count of ten or more. The chain recombines TRBV20-1 with TRBJ2-3; TRBD2 matches at 11 bases. In germline, CDR1 is DFQATT, CDR2 SNEGSKA (reference sequence). The V and J ends lost 5 bases and 1 base, in that order; junction bases with no gene match: 5. CDR3 length: 15 amino acids. This CDR3 reads CSAGSGRVGTDTQYF. The CDR3 bases are TGCAGTGCTGGTAGCGGGAGGGTGGGCACAGATACGCAGTATTTT.

This chain uses TRBV24-1 with TRBJ2-1; unclear D gene. The V end was cut by 5 bases, the J end by 12 bases, with 16 bases between. Germline loops: CDR1 KGHDR, CDR2 SFDVKD. The CDR3 length is 13 residues. This chain's CDR3 is CATSVPPGPRQFF. The DNA for the CDR3 is TGTGCCACCAGTGTACCGCCGGGCCCACGGCAGTTCTTC.

In its sample, this clonotype was seen many times. V and J are TRBV6-6 and TRBJ2-3; TRBD2 agrees at 9 bases. CDR3 length equals 15 residues. V lost 2 bases and J lost 4; bases outside the gene matches: 4. Germline V gives CDR1 MNHNY, CDR2 SVGAGI (reference sequence). In DNA, the CDR3 is TGTGCCAGCAGTTACGGCGGGGGGGCTCCAGATACGCAGTATTTT. This codes for CASSYGGGAPDTQYF.

Notes on this clonotype: A much larger clonotype is one base distant, so this may be a read error. V and J are TRBV3-1 and TRBJ2-2; D is possibly TRBD2 (5 bases). CDR3 length: 13 amino acids. Germline V gives CDR1 LGHDT, CDR2 YNNKEL (reference sequence). CDR3: CASSQEGTGELLF. Here the CDR3 DNA reads TGTGCCAGCAGCCAGGAAGGCACCGGGGAGCTGCTTTTT.

This clonotype was observed at least ten times. V usage is TRBV29-1 and J usage is TRBJ1-3, with 10 bases that match TRBD1. The CDR3 is 14 amino acids. Germline loops: CDR1 SQVTM, CDR2 ANQGSEA. The V and J ends lost 5 bases and 2 bases, in that order; junction bases with no gene match: 3. The CDR3 is CSVRQGAAGNTIYF. CDR3 in DNA: TGCAGCGTTCGACAGGGGGCTGCTGGAAACACCATATATTTT.

V usage is TRBV10-3 and J usage is TRBJ2-5; 7 bases are a match to TRBD2. The V and J ends lost 10 bases and 5 bases, in that order; junction bases with no gene match: 10. Germline loops: CDR1 ENHRY, CDR2 SYGVKD. The CDR3 is made up of 13 amino acids. CDR3 in amino acids: CATEGGDRETQYF. CDR3 DNA: TGTGCCACCGAGGGAGGGGATCGGGAGACCCAGTACTTC.

This clonotype was counted a few times. J is TRBJ2-3 and V is TRBV20-1, with D uncertain. Looked up from germline, CDR1 is DFQATT and CDR2 is SNEGSKA (reference sequence). CDR3 size: 12 residues. Trimming took off 2 bases at V and 3 bases at J, with 6 bases between the two ends. For the CDR3, the DNA is TGCAGTGCTAGATCGGAGACAGATACGCAGTATTTT. Residues: CSARSETDTQYF.

This clonotype was seen only a few times. The CDR3: CASSAAGTGAYEQYF. CDR3 nucleotide sequence: TGTGCCAGCAGTGCTGCCGGGACAGGGGCCTACGAGCAGTACTTC. The V and J genes are TRBV25-1 and TRBJ2-7; 10 bases are a match to TRBD1. The CDR3 consists of 15 residues. The germline CDR1 and CDR2 sequences are MGHDK and SYGVNS. V was pared by 4 bases and J by 2 bases, with 5 bases of the junction left unmatched.

This chain joins TRBV10-3 and TRBJ2-6; 7 positions match TRBD1. With V trimmed by 4 bases and J by 0 bases, 15 bases remained unmatched. Germline CDR1 and CDR2: ENHRY and SYGVKD. CDR3 size: 20 residues. CDR3: CAISGGFGWDSYSGANVLTF. Here the CDR3 DNA reads TGTGCCATCAGTGGCGGTTTCGGATGGGACAGTTACTCTGGGGCCAACGTCCTGACTTTC.

This clonotype was seen at least ten times. The J gene is TRBJ1-4, the V gene TRBV7-9; D is undetermined. The CDR3 is 14 residues long. CDR1 and CDR2 (germline): SEHNR, FQNEAQ (reference sequence). The germline V and J ends were trimmed by 3 bases and 8 bases, with 13 bases remaining between them. The CDR3 bases are TGTGCCAGCAGCTTCTCCGGGGAAGTCGAAAAACTGTTTTTT. Translation gives CASSFSGEVEKLFF.

This clonotype appeared many times. The chain is built from TRBV24-1 and TRBJ1-1; TRBD1 agrees at 7 bases. Per germline, CDR1 KGHDR and CDR2 SFDVKD. This CDR3 has 13 amino acids. Germline trimming cut 3 bases from V and 12 bases from J; bases unmatched to any gene: 9. As DNA, the CDR3 is TGTGCCACCAGTGATCGGACAGGTACGGTAACTTTCTTT. Amino acids: CATSDRTGTVTFF.

In this sample, this clonotype is medium-sized. The J gene is TRBJ2-1, the V gene TRBV18; TRBD1 might be the D (5 bases). The V and J ends lost 2 bases and 9 bases respectively, with 11 bases between them. Per the germline V gene, CDR1 is KGHSH and CDR2 is LQKENI. This CDR3 is 13 amino acids long. CDR3 nucleotides: TGTGCCAGCTCACCATATCAGGGCACTGAGCAGTTCTTC. It is translated as CASSPYQGTEQFF.

This clonotype was found a few times. This chain uses TRBV11-1 with TRBJ2-7, with 8 bases fitting TRBD2. The CDR3 covers 15 residues. The junction had 10 bases not matched to a gene; V was cut back by 3 bases and J by 6 bases. Germline loops: CDR1 SGHAT, CDR2 FQDESV (reference sequence). CDR3 in DNA: TGTGCCAGCAGCTTGACTAGCGCGGCACTAGGCGAGCAGTACTTC. Its protein is CASSLTSAALGEQYF.

This clonotype was counted a few times. The chain employs TRBV29-1 and TRBJ2-1; D perhaps matches TRBD2 (6 bases). With 5 bases removed from V and 7 bases from J, the gap between germline ends came to 15 bases. Germline-derived CDR1 and CDR2 are SQVTM and ANQGSEA. The CDR3 covers 13 residues. The CDR3 sequence: CSVLGGMLNEQFF. CDR3 nucleotides: TGCAGCGTTCTCGGCGGGATGTTGAATGAGCAGTTCTTC.

V and J are TRBV5-4 and TRBJ2-4; TRBD1 might be the D (6 bases). The length of the CDR3 is 17 residues. The V end lost 3 bases, the J end lost 0 bases, and 16 bases lay between the germline ends. CDR1 is SGHNT and CDR2 is YYREEE in the germline V gene (reference sequence). CDR3 in DNA: TGTGCCAGCAGCTCCGTTGGGGGCTCACTAGCCAAAAACATTCAGTACTTC. It specifies CASSSVGGSLAKNIQYF.

This sequence joins TRBV7-2 and TRBJ2-7; D tentatively fits TRBD1 or TRBD2 (6 bases each). From germline, CDR1 is SGHTA and CDR2 FQGNSA. The CDR3 sequence is 16 residues long. Deletions cut 1 base from V and 0 bases from J, with 13 bases between. The CDR3 spells CASSLVGGPSSYEQYF. Here the CDR3 DNA reads TGTGCCAGCAGCTTAGTCGGGGGCCCTAGCTCCTACGAGCAGTACTTC. Full variable domain (remainder filled in from reference TRBV7-2 and TRBJ2-7): GAGVSQSPSNKVTEKGKDVELRCDPISGHTALYWYRQSLGQGLEFLIYFQGNSAPDKSGLPSDRFSAERTGGSVSTLTIQRTQQEDSAVYLCASSLVGGPSSYEQYFGPGTRLTVT.

The table lists this clonotype with a few counts. This chain links TRBV27 with TRBJ2-1; 7 nucleotides align to TRBD2. CDR1 and CDR2 (germline): MNHEY, SMNVEV (reference sequence). J gave up 5 bases and V 5 bases, and 9 bases lay outside the gene matches. CDR3 size: 15 residues. The CDR3 reads CASSPLDSGHNEQFF. For the CDR3, the DNA is TGTGCCAGCAGTCCCCTAGATAGCGGGCACAATGAGCAGTTCTTC.

This clonotype came up many times. The gene calls are TRBV4-1 and TRBJ1-5; 8 bases map to TRBD1. This CDR3 has 15 amino acids. The germline V gene has CDR1 MGHRA and CDR2 YSYEKL. J was trimmed by 7 bases and V by 4 bases; bases with no gene match: 9. The CDR3 loop is CASSLMDRAWQPQHF. The CDR3, as DNA: TGCGCCAGCAGCCTAATGGACAGGGCGTGGCAGCCCCAGCATTTT.

This clonotype was counted ten times or more. The chain links TRBV20-1 to TRBJ2-1; D not certain. V was trimmed by 6 bases and J by 7 bases, leaving 10 bases between them. The CDR3 loop spans 11 amino acids. From germline, CDR1 is DFQATT and CDR2 SNEGSKA (reference sequence). CDR3 bases: TGCAGTGCCGCCCCTCCAAATGAGCAGTTCTTC. It yields the protein CSAAPPNEQFF.